Listed below are T cell receptor beta chains from one sample, sequenced in a study of T cell responses to AZD1222 COVID-19 vaccine. TCRdb's copy holds only in-frame clones and misses some; the assay was immunoSEQ multiplex PCR. The sample consists of tens of thousands of clones, approximately 84% of them appearing once. The source material was peripheral blood, sampled on day 0 of AZD1222 vaccination. All receptors come from an adult in good health. Each CDR3 is given with its conserved first and last residue. D genes are given only for firm matches. Clone size is stated in some rows and not others, as once, few, many or a class when expanded.

v_gene	j_gene	d_gene	abundance	CDR3aa	CDR3nt
TRBV5-5	TRBJ2-2	NA	NA	CASTFNVQAGELFF	TGTGCCAGCACGTTCAATGTGCAGGCCGGGGAGCTGTTTTTT
TRBV6-5	TRBJ2-7	NA	NA	CASRSPASSYEQYF	TGTGCCAGCAGGTCTCCGGCATCTTCCTACGAGCAGTACTTC
TRBV24-1	TRBJ2-2	NA	NA	CATTITWTGELFF	TGTGCCACCACCATAACCTGGACCGGGGAGCTGTTTTTT
TRBV7-9	TRBJ2-1	TRBD2	NA	CASSLTSGALYNEQFF	TGTGCCAGCAGCTTGACTAGCGGGGCCCTCTACAATGAGCAGTTCTTC
TRBV5-1	TRBJ1-2	TRBD1	few	CASSLDSGDRGRGYTF	TGCGCCAGCAGCCTCGATTCAGGGGACAGGGGGCGAGGCTACACCTTC
TRBV14	TRBJ2-1	NA	NA	CASNTHLGELNSEQFF	TGTGCCAGCAACACGCATCTGGGGGAGTTGAACAGTGAGCAGTTCTTC
TRBV9	TRBJ2-1	TRBD1	once	CASSPEGATSSYNEQFF	TGTGCCAGCAGCCCCGAGGGGGCAACGAGCTCCTACAATGAGCAGTTCTTC
TRBV7-2	TRBJ2-7	TRBD2	NA	CASSLLAGVNEQYF	TGTGCCAGCAGCCTCCTAGCGGGAGTAAACGAGCAGTACTTC
TRBV6-5	TRBJ1-5	NA	NA	CASRSAGAYNQPQHF	TGTGCCAGCAGATCCGCCGGAGCTTACAATCAGCCCCAGCATTTT
TRBV11-2	TRBJ1-3	NA	once	CASSLLSSLGSGNTIYF	TGTGCCAGCAGCTTACTTTCCTCCCTCGGGTCTGGAAACACCATATATTTT
TRBV28	TRBJ2-1	NA	NA	CASRKGGGNEQFF	TGTGCCAGCAGAAAGGGAGGAGGCAATGAGCAGTTCTTC
TRBV5-1	TRBJ1-3	NA	NA	CASSLQGQAGNTIYF	TGCGCCAGCAGCTTGCAGGGGCAGGCTGGAAACACCATATATTTT
TRBV20-1	TRBJ2-7	NA	NA	CSASVSGYEQYF	TGCAGTGCTAGTGTCTCGGGGTACGAGCAGTACTTC
TRBV28	TRBJ1-4	NA	NA	CASSYDGQGEKLFF	TGTGCCAGCAGTTATGACGGTCAGGGAGAAAAACTGTTTTTT
TRBV20-1	TRBJ1-2	NA	NA	CSARDRGGYTF	TGCAGTGCTAGAGACAGGGGTGGCTACACCTTC
TRBV29-1	TRBJ1-2	NA	NA	CSVLTEWGYTF	TGCAGCGTCTTGACAGAATGGGGCTACACCTTC